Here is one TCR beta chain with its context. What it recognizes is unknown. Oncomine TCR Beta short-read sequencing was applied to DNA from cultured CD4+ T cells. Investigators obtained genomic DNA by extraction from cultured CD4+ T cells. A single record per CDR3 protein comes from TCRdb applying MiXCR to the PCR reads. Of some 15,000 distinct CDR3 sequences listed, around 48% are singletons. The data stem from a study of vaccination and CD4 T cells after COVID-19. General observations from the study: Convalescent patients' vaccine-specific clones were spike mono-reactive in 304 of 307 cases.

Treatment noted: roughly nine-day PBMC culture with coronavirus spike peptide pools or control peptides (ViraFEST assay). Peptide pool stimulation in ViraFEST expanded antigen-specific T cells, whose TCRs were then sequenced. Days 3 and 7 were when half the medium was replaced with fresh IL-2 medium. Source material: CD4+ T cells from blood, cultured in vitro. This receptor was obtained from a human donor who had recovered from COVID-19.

CDR3: CATSIDVSYGYTF. CDR3 in DNA: TGTGCCACCTCAATTGACGTAAGCTATGGCTACACCTTC. The chain couples TRBV28 to TRBJ1-2; D gene ambiguous. Germline lookup yields CDR1 MDHEN and CDR2 SYDVKM. The length of the CDR3 is 13 residues. V lost 10 bases and J lost 4, with 16 bases in between.